This is a list of T cell receptor beta chains from one sample in a study of response to subunit inactivated influenza vaccine. Via MiXCR, TCRdb re-called the RT-PCR reads, giving one row per CDR3 protein. Altogether approximately 570,000 distinct CDR3 sequences are present, under 9% being singletons, with the ten largest covering over 10%. The sequenced sample was PBMCs from blood, obtained around 25 months after vaccination. The receptors here all came from a man aged 45-69 years who received an inactivated influenza vaccine. Each CDR3 is given with its conserved first and last residue. Fields, in order: J gene, clone size, V gene, CDR3 protein. The listing skips clone size in some rows; elsewhere it reads once, few, many or a size class.

J: TRBJ2-7; size: many; V: TRBV7-9; CDR3: CASSPAPGLAGDEQYF
J: TRBJ2-3; size: NA; V: TRBV20-1; CDR3: CSARVPSGGPTDTQYF
J: TRBJ2-5; size: NA; V: TRBV20-1; CDR3: CSARDPGLAGQETQYF
J: TRBJ2-3; size: many; V: TRBV28; CDR3: CASSPSTSGIFTDTQYF
J: TRBJ2-4; size: many; V: TRBV4-3; CDR3: CASSQAPSAKNIQYF
J: TRBJ2-7; size: NA; V: TRBV6-1; CDR3: CASSEGLIPYEQYF
J: TRBJ1-1; size: few; V: TRBV18; CDR3: CASSPDTGRNTEAFF
J: TRBJ1-2; size: few; V: TRBV20-1; CDR3: CSATHPSIYGYTF
J: TRBJ2-3; size: NA; V: TRBV20-1; CDR3: CSARDAGSRDSQDTQYF
J: TRBJ1-4; size: few; V: TRBV20-1; CDR3: CSARGGRLAEKLFF
J: TRBJ1-1; size: many; V: TRBV10-3; CDR3: CATLRQSMNTEAFF
J: TRBJ1-1; size: few; V: TRBV5-1; CDR3: CASSLAARAEAFF
J: TRBJ2-5; size: many; V: TRBV12-3/TRBV12-4; CDR3: CASSITSGTAQETQYF
J: TRBJ2-7; size: many; V: TRBV7-2; CDR3: CASSLGSGAVEQYF
J: TRBJ2-4; size: few; V: TRBV12-3/TRBV12-4; CDR3: CASRGTELAKNIQYF
J: TRBJ2-3; size: many; V: TRBV5-1; CDR3: CASSFGAGTTDTQYF
J: TRBJ1-4; size: few; V: TRBV12-3/TRBV12-4; CDR3: CASSAWGGDEKLFF
J: TRBJ1-5; size: many; V: TRBV6-5; CDR3: CASSYSGQGNQPQHF
J: TRBJ2-1; size: NA; V: TRBV2; CDR3: CASSEVLAAHNEQFF
J: TRBJ2-5; size: many; V: TRBV29-1; CDR3: CIQGQPGEETQYF
J: TRBJ2-7; size: NA; V: TRBV7-2; CDR3: CASSQEAGGIYEQYF
J: TRBJ2-7; size: NA; V: TRBV10-3; CDR3: CAIRERPSTYEQYF
J: TRBJ1-1; size: NA; V: TRBV18; CDR3: CASSPKIRGLNTEAFF
J: TRBJ2-7; size: few; V: TRBV20-1; CDR3: CSAREGAGARYEQYF
J: TRBJ2-1; size: few; V: TRBV12-3/TRBV12-4; CDR3: CASLSGNEQFF
J: TRBJ2-1; size: many; V: TRBV7-2; CDR3: CASSRPGLAKNEQFF
J: TRBJ1-4; size: NA; V: TRBV7-2; CDR3: CASSPMVADEKLFF
J: TRBJ2-1; size: many; V: TRBV15; CDR3: CATSRFEGAANEQFF
J: TRBJ2-3; size: few; V: TRBV12-3/TRBV12-4; CDR3: CASSLGTSGGAVVPDTQYF
J: TRBJ1-1; size: few; V: TRBV29-1; CDR3: CSVVRTNTEAFF
J: TRBJ1-5; size: NA; V: TRBV6-2/TRBV6-3; CDR3: CASSSNRNQPQHF
J: TRBJ1-1; size: few; V: TRBV6-5; CDR3: CASSYERPTMNTEAFF
J: TRBJ1-5; size: few; V: TRBV10-3; CDR3: CAISDLGQGNQPQHF
J: TRBJ2-3; size: many; V: TRBV7-8; CDR3: CASSSVGRTLADTQYF
J: TRBJ2-7; size: many; V: TRBV5-6; CDR3: CASSLADLGYEQYF
J: TRBJ1-5; size: few; V: TRBV10-3; CDR3: CAIRGTGDRQPQHF
J: TRBJ2-1; size: many; V: TRBV12-3/TRBV12-4; CDR3: CASQHGTSGGRSYNEQFF